Detailed here is one TCR beta chain. The data derive from a study of OX40 agonist ivuxolimab in advanced cancers. Overall study: The patients received agonistic anti-OX40 (CD134) antibody ivuxolimab. The dose-escalation cohort was about 87% male, with a mean age of about 56 years, ranging about 20 to 79.

Trimming removed 8 bases at V and 0 bases at J, with 7 bases between. CDR3 length: 12 amino acids. CDR1 is KGHSH and CDR2 is LQKENI in the germline V gene. Profiling relied on immunoSEQ multiplex PCR, and the TCRdb table lists in-frame clones only, not all of them. Of about 48,000 clones listed, around 90% are singletons. The material sequenced was CD4+ or CD8+ T cells sorted from blood, taken in a trial of the OX40 agonist ivuxolimab. This chain joins TRBV18 and TRBJ1-1, with D hard to call. This TCR came from an adult with an advanced solid tumor such as melanoma, head and neck, liver or kidney cancer. CDR3 residues: CASHGVNTEAFF. CDR3 DNA: TGTGCCAGCCACGGGGTGAACACTGAAGCTTTCTTT.